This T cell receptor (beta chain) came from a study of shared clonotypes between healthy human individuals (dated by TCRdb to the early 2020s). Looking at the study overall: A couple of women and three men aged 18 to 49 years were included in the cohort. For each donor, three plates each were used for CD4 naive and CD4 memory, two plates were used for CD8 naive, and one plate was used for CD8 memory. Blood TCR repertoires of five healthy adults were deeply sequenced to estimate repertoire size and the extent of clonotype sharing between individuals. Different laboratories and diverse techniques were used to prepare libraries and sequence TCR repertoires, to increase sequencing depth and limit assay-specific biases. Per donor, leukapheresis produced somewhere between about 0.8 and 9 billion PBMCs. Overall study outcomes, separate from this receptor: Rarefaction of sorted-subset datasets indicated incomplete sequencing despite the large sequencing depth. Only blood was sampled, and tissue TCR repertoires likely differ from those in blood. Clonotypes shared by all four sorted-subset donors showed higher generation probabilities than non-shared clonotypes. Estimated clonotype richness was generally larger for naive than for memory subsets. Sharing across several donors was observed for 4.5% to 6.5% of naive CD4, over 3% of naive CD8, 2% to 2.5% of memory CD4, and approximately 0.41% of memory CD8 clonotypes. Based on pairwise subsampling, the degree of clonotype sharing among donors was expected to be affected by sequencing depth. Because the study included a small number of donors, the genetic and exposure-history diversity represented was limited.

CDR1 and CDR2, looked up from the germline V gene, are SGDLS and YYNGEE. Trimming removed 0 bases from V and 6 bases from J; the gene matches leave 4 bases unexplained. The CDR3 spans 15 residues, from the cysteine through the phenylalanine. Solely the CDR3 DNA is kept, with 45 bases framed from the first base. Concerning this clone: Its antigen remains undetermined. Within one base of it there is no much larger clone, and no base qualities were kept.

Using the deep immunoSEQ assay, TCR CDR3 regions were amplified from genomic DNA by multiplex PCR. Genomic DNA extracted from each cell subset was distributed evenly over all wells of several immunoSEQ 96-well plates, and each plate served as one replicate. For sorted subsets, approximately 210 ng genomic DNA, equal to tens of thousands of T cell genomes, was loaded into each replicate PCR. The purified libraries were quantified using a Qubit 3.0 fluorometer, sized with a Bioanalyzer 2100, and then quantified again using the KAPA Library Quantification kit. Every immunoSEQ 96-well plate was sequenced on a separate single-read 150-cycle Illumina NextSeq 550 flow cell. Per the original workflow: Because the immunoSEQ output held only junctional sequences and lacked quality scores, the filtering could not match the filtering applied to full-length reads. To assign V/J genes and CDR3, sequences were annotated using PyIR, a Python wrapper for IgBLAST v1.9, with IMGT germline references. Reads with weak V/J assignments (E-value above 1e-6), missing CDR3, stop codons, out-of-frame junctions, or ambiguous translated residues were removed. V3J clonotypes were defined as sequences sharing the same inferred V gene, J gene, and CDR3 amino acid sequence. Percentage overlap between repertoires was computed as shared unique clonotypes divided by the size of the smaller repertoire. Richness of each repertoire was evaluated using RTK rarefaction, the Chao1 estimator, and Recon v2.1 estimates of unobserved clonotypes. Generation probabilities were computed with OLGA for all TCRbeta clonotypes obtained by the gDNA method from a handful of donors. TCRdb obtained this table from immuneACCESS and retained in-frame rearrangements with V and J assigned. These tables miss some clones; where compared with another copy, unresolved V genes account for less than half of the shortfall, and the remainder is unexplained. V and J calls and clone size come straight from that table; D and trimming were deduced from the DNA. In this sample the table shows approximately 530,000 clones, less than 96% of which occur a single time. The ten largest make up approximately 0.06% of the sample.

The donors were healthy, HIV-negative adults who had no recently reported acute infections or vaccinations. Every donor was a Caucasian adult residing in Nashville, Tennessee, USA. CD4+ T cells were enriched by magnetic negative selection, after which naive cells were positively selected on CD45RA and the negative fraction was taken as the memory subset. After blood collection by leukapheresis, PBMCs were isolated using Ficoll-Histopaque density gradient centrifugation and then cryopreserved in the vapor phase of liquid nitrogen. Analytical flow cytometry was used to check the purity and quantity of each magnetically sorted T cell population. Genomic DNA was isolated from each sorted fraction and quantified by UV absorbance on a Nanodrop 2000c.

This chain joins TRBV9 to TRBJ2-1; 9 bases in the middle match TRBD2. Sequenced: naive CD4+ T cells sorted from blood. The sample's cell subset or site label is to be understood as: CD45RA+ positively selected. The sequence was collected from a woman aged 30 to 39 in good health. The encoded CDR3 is CASSVDGGRANEQFF. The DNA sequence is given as TGTGCCAGCAGCGTAGACGGCGGGAGGGCCAATGAGCAGTTCTTC.